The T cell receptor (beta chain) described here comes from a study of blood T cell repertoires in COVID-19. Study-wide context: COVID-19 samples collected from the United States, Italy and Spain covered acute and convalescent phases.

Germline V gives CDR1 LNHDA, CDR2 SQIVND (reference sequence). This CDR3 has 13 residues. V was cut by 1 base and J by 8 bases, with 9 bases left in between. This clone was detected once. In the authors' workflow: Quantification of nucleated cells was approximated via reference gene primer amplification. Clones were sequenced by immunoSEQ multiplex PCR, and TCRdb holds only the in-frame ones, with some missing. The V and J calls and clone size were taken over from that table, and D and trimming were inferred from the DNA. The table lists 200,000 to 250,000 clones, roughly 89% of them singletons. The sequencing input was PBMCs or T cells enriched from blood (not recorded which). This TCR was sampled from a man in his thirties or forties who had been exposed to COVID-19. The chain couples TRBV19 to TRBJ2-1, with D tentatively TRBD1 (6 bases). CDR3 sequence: CASSIASGDEQFF. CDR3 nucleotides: TGTGCCAGTAGTATAGCCTCAGGGGATGAGCAGTTCTTC.